One and the same sample provided the 28 T cell receptor beta chains below, sequenced in a study of T cell repertoires in cytomegalovirus infection. MiXCR, applied by TCRdb to the reads, yields one record per CDR3 protein. Among 100,000 or so distinct CDR3 sequences listed, 16% were seen once. The sequencing sample was made of PBMCs. These receptors were obtained from a human donor in good health (CMV status not recorded). Some clones in this sample may be carry-over from other donors' samples.

The chain recombines TRBV30 with TRBJ2-7; TRBD2 matches at 7 bases. Germline V gene lookup returns CDR1 GTSNPN and CDR2 SVGIG (reference sequence). The CDR3 loop spans 15 amino acids. The V gene end was trimmed by 6 bases and the J gene end by 0 bases; junction bases not matched to a gene: 11. In nucleotides, the CDR3 is TGTGCCTGCCACGCCCCAAGCGGGGCCTCCTACGAGCAGTACTTC. Translating gives CACHAPSGASYEQYF.

The genes are TRBV6-2 or TRBV6-3 and TRBJ2-1, with a possible D match to TRBD2 (6 bases). The CDR3 extends over 13 amino acids. Germline CDR1 reads MNHEY; CDR2 reads SVGEGT. V was pared by 7 bases and J by 5 bases, with 12 bases between. The CDR3 region has the DNA TGTGCCAGCACCAGGGACTCTCACAATGAGCAGTTCTTC. This codes for CASTRDSHNEQFF.

At least ten counts were recorded for this clonotype. The chain recombines TRBV12-3 or TRBV12-4 with TRBJ2-3; D uncertain. CDR3 size: 14 residues. Trimming stripped 1 base from V and 2 bases from J, with 7 bases between. The CDR3 nucleotides read TGTGCCAGCAGTTTAGGGGCCTACACAGATACGCAGTATTTT. Residues: CASSLGAYTDTQYF.

This clonotype was detected once. The gene calls are TRBV20-1 and TRBJ2-1; TRBD2 agrees at 8 bases. The CDR3 contains 15 residues. Losses at the gene ends were 3 bases for V and 5 bases for J; bases not matched to a gene: 9. The germline gives CDR1 DFQATT, CDR2 SNEGSKA (reference sequence). CDR3 residues: CSARAMSGGHNEQFF. CDR3 DNA: TGCAGTGCTAGGGCAATGAGCGGGGGTCACAATGAGCAGTTCTTC.

A note on this clonotype: One base away lies a much larger clone, so this may be a sequencing read error. This CDR3 is CASSDGYTGELFF. DNA of the CDR3: TGTGCCAGCAGTGACGGGTACACCGGGGAGCTGTTTTTT. V usage is TRBV6-4 and J usage is TRBJ2-2; no reliable D call. CDR1 is MRHNA and CDR2 is SNTAGT in the germline V gene. The V end was cut by 2 bases, the J end by 3 bases, with 4 bases between. The CDR3 has 13 amino acids.

This clonotype appeared a few times. The J gene is TRBJ1-1, the V gene TRBV7-3; tentatively, D is TRBD1 (6 bases). The CDR3 contains 14 residues. The ends were cut back, 5 bases at V and 5 bases at J, with 15 bases in the middle. CDR1 is SGHTA, CDR2 FQGTGA, per germline. The CDR3, as DNA: TGTGCCAGCAGCAAAGGAGGGCAGGGGACTGAAGCTTTCTTT. This codes for CASSKGGQGTEAFF.

As regards this clonotype: A read error may produce the germline difference seen at one junction end. The CDR3 loop is CASNEQGGSYNEQFF. CDR3 coding DNA: TGTGCCAGCAATGAACAGGGGGGCTCCTACAATGAGCAGTTCTTC. The chain links TRBV2 to TRBJ2-1; 8 bases agree with TRBD1. Germline-derived CDR1 and CDR2 are SNHLY and FYNNEI. The CDR3 has 15 residues. Drawing the rest from reference TRBV2 and TRBJ2-1, the complete variable domain is EPEVTQTPSHQVTQMGQEVILRCVPISNHLYFYWYRQILGQKVEFLVSFYNNEISEKSEIFDDQFSVERPDGSNFTLKIRSTKLEDSAMYFCASNEQGGSYNEQFFGPGTRLTVL.

The V and J genes are TRBV2 and TRBJ2-1; D call uncertain. The V and J ends lost 1 base and 7 bases respectively, with 14 bases between them. Per germline, CDR1 SNHLY and CDR2 FYNNEI. This CDR3 is built from 15 residues. CDR3 nucleotides: TGTGCCAGCAGTGAAGGGATTAATATCCCGAATGAGCAGTTCTTC. This translates into CASSEGINIPNEQFF.

There are many counts of this clonotype. The V gene is TRBV7-2, the J gene TRBJ2-5; TRBD2 matches 9 bases. This CDR3 is 15 amino acids long. In germline, CDR1 is SGHTA, CDR2 FQGNSA. J lost 4 bases, V lost 4 bases, and 7 bases had no gene match. This chain's CDR3 is CASSSSYSGGETQYF. The CDR3 nucleotides read TGTGCCAGCAGCTCCTCCTATAGCGGGGGAGAGACCCAGTACTTC. Variable domain in full (rest from reference TRBV7-2 and TRBJ2-5): GAGVSQSPSNKVTEKGKDVELRCDPISGHTALYWYRQSLGQGLEFLIYFQGNSAPDKSGLPSDRFSAERTGGSVSTLTIQRTQQEDSAVYLCASSSSYSGGETQYFGPGTRLLVL.

This clonotype was observed at least ten times. V and J are TRBV7-6 and TRBJ2-4; D unresolved. Germline V CDR1 and CDR2: SGHVS, FNYEAQ. The CDR3 totals 17 residues. The ends were cut back, 3 bases at V and 0 bases at J, with 15 bases in the middle. CDR3 loop: CASSFRPHWVAKNIQYF. DNA for the CDR3: TGTGCCAGCAGCTTTCGTCCCCACTGGGTAGCCAAAAACATTCAGTACTTC.

This chain joins TRBV25-1 and TRBJ1-6; no firm D call. This CDR3 contains 13 residues. The germline V and J ends were trimmed by 5 bases and 6 bases, with 8 bases remaining between them. CDR1 and CDR2 from the germline V gene are MGHDK and SYGVNS. The CDR3 reads CASSRDTNSPLHF. The CDR3, as DNA: TGTGCCAGCAGTCGGGATACTAATTCACCCCTCCACTTT.

The chain recombines TRBV18 with TRBJ2-7; 8 nucleotides match TRBD1. The J segment lost 3 bases and the V segment lost 2 bases, leaving 6 bases of the junction unmatched. There are 15 residues in the CDR3. CDR1 and CDR2 from the germline V gene are KGHSH and LQKENI. Here the CDR3 DNA reads TGTGCCAGCTCACCAAGTTCACAGGGGGTCTACGAGCAGTACTTC. It is translated as CASSPSSQGVYEQYF.

This clonotype was detected a few times. The chain is built from TRBV11-2 and TRBJ2-3; D gene unclear. Trimming stripped 1 base from V and 2 bases from J, with 13 bases between. Germline CDR1 and CDR2: SGHAT and FQNNGV. The CDR3 is 16 residues long. This CDR3 is CASSLGQHTITDTQYF. The CDR3 DNA reads as TGTGCCAGCAGCTTAGGGCAACATACCATCACAGATACGCAGTATTTT. The whole variable domain, remainder taken from reference TRBV11-2 and TRBJ2-3, is EAGVAQSPRYKIIEKRQSVAFWCNPISGHATLYWYQQILGQGPKLLIQFQNNGVVDDSQLPKDRFSAERLKGVDSTLKIQPAKLEDSAVYLCASSLGQHTITDTQYFGPGTRLTVL.

This chain connects TRBV7-3 to TRBJ2-2; TRBD2 matches 8 bases. Germline V lookup: CDR1 SGHTA, CDR2 FQGTGA. The CDR3 consists of 15 residues. The ends lost 2 bases at V and 5 bases at J; junction bases unmatched: 4. CDR3 residues: CASSLVRGGTGELFF. The CDR3 DNA reads as TGTGCCAGCAGCTTAGTCCGGGGGGGAACCGGGGAGCTGTTTTTT.

V and J are TRBV18 and TRBJ2-7; no clear D gene. The CDR3 has 16 amino acids. V gave up 1 base and J gave up 6 bases, with 19 bases separating them. The germline gives CDR1 KGHSH, CDR2 LQKENI. The CDR3 DNA is TGTGCCAGCTCACCACTTCCCCGGCAGGAGTTTGTCGAGCAGTACTTC. Its protein product is CASSPLPRQEFVEQYF. Looking up the rest from reference TRBV18 and TRBJ2-7 gives the full variable domain: NAGVMQNPRHLVRRRGQEARLRCSPMKGHSHVYWYRQLPEEGLKFMVYLQKENIIDESGMPKERFSAEFPKEGPSILRIQQVVRGDSAAYFCASSPLPRQEFVEQYFGPGTRLTVT.

This clonotype was found a few times. The chain has TRBV11-2 and TRBJ2-1, with 8 bases that match TRBD2. With V trimmed by 1 base and J by 2 bases, 7 bases remained unmatched. The V gene's germline CDR1 is SGHAT and CDR2 FQNNGV. This CDR3 comprises 17 residues. The CDR3 is CASSLAGRGGAYNEQFF. Written as DNA, the CDR3 is TGTGCCAGCAGCTTAGCGGGTCGGGGGGGTGCCTACAATGAGCAGTTCTTC.

V gene TRBV7-2 combines with J gene TRBJ2-5, with 7 bases lining up with TRBD2. Germline CDR1 is SGHTA and CDR2 is FQGNSA. With 5 bases clipped from V and 4 bases from J, the junction kept 13 bases outside the gene matches. The CDR3 covers 16 residues. The CDR3 region is CASSLGEGRWAETQYF. CDR3 bases: TGTGCCAGCAGCCTAGGGGAGGGGCGTTGGGCAGAGACCCAGTACTTC. Looking up the rest from reference TRBV7-2 and TRBJ2-5 gives the full variable domain: GAGVSQSPSNKVTEKGKDVELRCDPISGHTALYWYRQSLGQGLEFLIYFQGNSAPDKSGLPSDRFSAERTGGSVSTLTIQRTQQEDSAVYLCASSLGEGRWAETQYFGPGTRLLVL.

Ten or more counts support this clonotype. V is TRBV7-3 and J is TRBJ2-5; TRBD2 matches 14 bases. This CDR3 has 16 residues. Germline loops: CDR1 SGHTA, CDR2 FQGTGA. V gave up 4 bases and J gave up 5 bases; unmatched junction bases: 6. The CDR3 sequence: CASSSGLAGGRETQYF. The DNA of the CDR3 is TGTGCCAGCAGCTCCGGACTAGCGGGGGGCAGGGAGACCCAGTACTTC. The complete variable domain, with remaining parts taken from reference TRBV7-3 and TRBJ2-5, reads GAGVSQTPSNKVTEKGKYVELRCDPISGHTALYWYRQSLGQGPEFLIYFQGTGAADDSGLPNDRFFAVRPEGSVSTLKIQRTERGDSAVYLCASSSGLAGGRETQYFGPGTRLLVL.

This clonotype came up a few times. The genes are TRBV7-9 and TRBJ2-4, with D unresolved. CDR1 and CDR2 from the germline V gene are SEHNR and FQNEAQ (reference sequence). The CDR3 loop spans 16 amino acids. Trimming left V 5 bases short and J 1 base short, with 15 bases between. The DNA for the CDR3 is TGTGCCAGCAGCCCCCCGCCGAGGTTTGCCAAAAACATTCAGTACTTC. This translates into CASSPPPRFAKNIQYF.

This clonotype showed up just a few times. This chain links TRBV10-3 with TRBJ2-5, with unresolved D. CDR1 ENHRY and CDR2 SYGVKD come from the germline V gene. V was shortened by 4 bases and J by 0 bases, with 9 bases between the two germline ends. This CDR3 has 14 residues. CDR3 in amino acids: CAISAPSDQETQYF. In DNA form, the CDR3 reads TGTGCCATCAGTGCCCCCAGCGACCAAGAGACCCAGTACTTC.

This chain joins TRBV29-1 and TRBJ2-2; D is undetermined. CDR1 SQVTM and CDR2 ANQGSEA come from the germline V gene. V was cut by 5 bases and J by 0 bases, with 7 bases left in between. The CDR3 spans 13 residues. CDR3 sequence reads: CSVNPSNTGELFF. The CDR3 DNA reads TGCAGCGTTAATCCTTCGAACACCGGGGAGCTGTTTTTT.

This clonotype was detected only a few times. V and J are TRBV6-2 or TRBV6-3 and TRBJ1-2; no reliable D call. From germline, CDR1 is MNHEY and CDR2 SVGEGT. Trimming shortened V by 6 bases and J by 2 bases, and 13 bases separated the two germline ends. This CDR3 contains 14 residues. The CDR3 region is CASRFSTFNYGYTF. CDR3 DNA: TGTGCCAGCAGATTCTCGACATTCAACTATGGCTACACCTTC.

This clonotype was seen at least ten times. This rearrangement joins TRBV11-2 to TRBJ2-3; 10 positions agree with TRBD2. This CDR3 spans 16 amino acids. Losses at the gene ends were 6 bases for V and 4 bases for J; bases not matched to a gene: 10. The germline gives CDR1 SGHAT, CDR2 FQNNGV. CDR3 DNA: TGTGCCAGCAGTTTACTCCCTAGCGGGGGAGCAGATACGCAGTATTTT. Protein: CASSLLPSGGADTQYF.

The chain has TRBV2 and TRBJ2-7, with TRBD1 as a possible D gene (6 bases). CDR1 and CDR2 (germline): SNHLY, FYNNEI. Trimming removed 8 bases at V and 3 bases at J, with 11 bases between. There are 12 residues in the CDR3. CDR3 DNA sequence: TGTGCCAGCGGAATACAGGGCTACGAGCAGTACTTC. This codes for CASGIQGYEQYF.

The J gene is TRBJ1-1, the V gene TRBV5-1, with D hard to call. The length of the CDR3 is 13 residues. In germline, CDR1 is SGHRS, CDR2 YFSETQ. With 4 bases removed from V and 4 bases from J, the gap between germline ends came to 11 bases. CDR3 bases: TGCGCCAGCAGCCAGAGAGAAGGCACTGAAGCTTTCTTT. This encodes CASSQREGTEAFF.

This clonotype came up a few times. The V call is TRBV12-3 or TRBV12-4, the J call TRBJ1-1; D unclear. The CDR3 loop spans 12 amino acids. The germline V and J ends were trimmed by 2 bases and 7 bases, with 8 bases remaining between them. CDR3 in amino acids: CASSLSAGEAFF. The CDR3 bases are TGTGCCAGCAGTTTATCTGCGGGTGAAGCTTTCTTT.

This sequence joins TRBV5-1 and TRBJ2-5, with D perhaps being TRBD1 or TRBD2 (6 bases each). CDR3 length: 14 residues. V shed 0 bases and J shed 5 bases, with 11 bases lying between them. Germline V gene lookup returns CDR1 SGHRS and CDR2 YFSETQ. This chain's CDR3 is CASSLEGGAETQYF. The CDR3 coding sequence is TGCGCCAGCAGCTTGGAGGGGGGCGCGGAGACCCAGTACTTC.

This clonotype was counted at least ten times. One junction end disagrees with the germline gene, perhaps due to a read error. The V gene is TRBV7-7, the J gene TRBJ2-7, with 7 positions matching TRBD1. The CDR3 length is 14 residues. Germline V lookup: CDR1 SSHAT, CDR2 FNYEAQ (reference sequence). The CDR3 protein is CASSPNRDSYEQYF. CDR3 sequence (DNA): TGTGCTAGCAGCCCAAACCGGGACAGCTACGAGCAGTACTTC.